This is a list of T cell receptor beta chains from one sample in a study of blood T cell repertoires in COVID-19. Assay used: immunoSEQ multiplex PCR; TCRdb lists only in-frame clones, some missing. This table has 180,000 or so clones, 83% appearing once. The material sequenced was PBMCs or T cells enriched from blood (not recorded which). Every receptor here comes from a woman aged 45 to 65 in a cohort exposed to, infected with or recovered from COVID-19 (not recorded which). Both conserved end residues are part of each CDR3. The D gene is left open where the match is weak. Some rows mark clone size as missing; the rest say once, few, many or name a class of expanded clone.

CDR3	DNA	size	J	D	V
CASTPRASGSGNEQFF	TGTGCCAGCACCCCCCGGGCGAGCGGGAGTGGCAATGAGCAGTTCTTC	-	TRBJ2-1	TRBD2	TRBV7-8
CASRGTSGRPGELFF	TGTGCCAGCAGGGGGACTAGCGGGAGGCCCGGGGAGCTGTTTTTT	-	TRBJ2-2	TRBD2	TRBV2
CASSLSGGWAYEQYF	TGTGCCAGCAGCTTAAGCGGGGGCTGGGCCTACGAGCAGTACTTC	once	TRBJ2-7	-	TRBV7-3
CASRTGGNEQYF	TGTGCCAGCAGGACAGGGGGGAACGAGCAGTACTTC	-	TRBJ2-7	TRBD1	TRBV28
CASSFAGASGETQYF	TGTGCCAGCAGCTTTGCGGGAGCCTCTGGTGAGACCCAGTACTTC	-	TRBJ2-5	TRBD2	TRBV7-2
CASSLTGGANEKLFF	TGTGCCAGTAGTCTCACAGGGGGCGCGAACGAAAAACTGTTTTTT	-	TRBJ1-4	TRBD1	TRBV19
CASTRTGGTEAFF	TGTGCCAGCACTCGGACAGGGGGGACTGAAGCTTTCTTT	-	TRBJ1-1	TRBD1	TRBV28
CASSLTFVLSGANVLTF	TGTGCCAGCAGCTTAACCTTCGTACTCTCTGGGGCCAACGTCCTGACTTTC	-	TRBJ2-6	-	TRBV7-9
CASSSGSSGAAYEQYF	TGTGCCAGTTCCTCAGGTTCTAGCGGGGCGGCCTACGAGCAGTACTTC	-	TRBJ2-7	TRBD2	TRBV28
CASTKMGQGSGELFF	TGTGCCAGCACTAAGATGGGACAGGGTAGCGGGGAGCTGTTTTTT	-	TRBJ2-2	TRBD1	TRBV11-1
CASSQDNPSLLEAFF	TGTGCCAGCAGCCAAGATAATCCGTCTCTTCTCGAAGCTTTCTTT	-	TRBJ1-1	-	TRBV14
CASSIPPGEAFF	TGTGCCAGTAGTATACCCCCGGGTGAAGCTTTCTTT	-	TRBJ1-1	-	TRBV19
CATGTGTRQETQYF	TGTGCCACGGGAACCGGGACTAGGCAAGAGACCCAGTACTTC	-	TRBJ2-5	TRBD2	TRBV3-1/TRBV3-2
CASKPNAGGTEAFF	TGTGCCAGCAAACCTAACGCCGGGGGGACTGAAGCTTTCTTT	-	TRBJ1-1	-	TRBV28
CASSETGVEGTDTQYF	TGTGCCAGCAGTGAAACAGGGGTAGAGGGCACAGATACGCAGTATTTT	-	TRBJ2-3	TRBD1	TRBV2
CASRTPRQKDKSSYEQYF	TGTGCCAGCAGGACACCAAGGCAAAAGGACAAGAGCTCCTACGAGCAGTACTTC	-	TRBJ2-7	-	TRBV28
CASSPRTGKGDTQYF	TGTGCCAGCAGCCCTCGGACAGGGAAAGGAGATACGCAGTATTTT	-	TRBJ2-3	TRBD1	TRBV5-8
CASSQDRVSSTEAFF	TGTGCCAGCAGCCAAGACAGGGTTTCGAGCACTGAAGCTTTCTTT	once	TRBJ1-1	-	TRBV4-2
CASSPYGGGVLVNTEAFF	TGTGCCAGCTCACCATACGGGGGGGGCGTTTTGGTGAACACTGAAGCTTTCTTT	-	TRBJ1-1	-	TRBV18
CASTGGSKQPQHF	TGTGCCAGCACCGGGGGATCAAAACAGCCCCAGCATTTT	-	TRBJ1-5	-	TRBV2
CASSPGTRGLTDTQYF	TGTGCCAGCAGTCCCGGCACCAGGGGGCTCACAGATACGCAGTATTTT	once	TRBJ2-3	TRBD1	TRBV28
CASSSGSYNEQFF	TGCGCCAGCAGTAGCGGCTCCTACAATGAGCAGTTCTTC	-	TRBJ2-1	-	TRBV10-1
CASRSMSTDTQYF	TGTGCCAGCAGGTCCATGAGCACAGATACGCAGTATTTT	-	TRBJ2-3	-	TRBV28
CASSPGSNYGYTF	TGTGCCAGCTCACCGGGGAGTAACTATGGCTACACCTTC	-	TRBJ1-2	-	TRBV18
CASSLSQGEKLFF	TGTGCCAGCAGTTTATCGCAGGGTGAAAAACTGTTTTTT	-	TRBJ1-4	-	TRBV12-3/TRBV12-4
CASRHRDAGLGNTEAFF	TGTGCCAGCAGACATAGGGATGCGGGACTGGGGAACACTGAAGCTTTCTTT	-	TRBJ1-1	-	TRBV7-9
CASSDLAATYEQYF	TGTGCCAGCAGTGACCTCGCCGCTACCTACGAGCAGTACTTC	-	TRBJ2-7	-	TRBV6-1
CASSLEIRQPQHF	TGTGCCAGCAGTTTGGAGATTCGTCAGCCCCAGCATTTT	few	TRBJ1-5	-	TRBV12-3/TRBV12-4
CASRKNPEGNTGELFF	TGTGCCAGCAGAAAAAACCCTGAGGGGAACACCGGGGAGCTGTTTTTT	once	TRBJ2-2	-	TRBV7-6
CASSLALGGRSGGTQYF	TGTGCCAGCAGCTTAGCGCTGGGGGGACGGTCGGGTGGTACGCAGTATTTT	-	TRBJ2-3	-	TRBV7-2
CASSDGSYGYTF	TGTGCCAGCAGTGACGGCAGCTATGGCTACACCTTC	-	TRBJ1-2	-	TRBV6-4
CASSLGTGINNSPLHF	TGTGCCAGCAGCCTCGGGACAGGGATAAATAATTCACCCCTCCACTTT	-	TRBJ1-6	TRBD1	TRBV5-6
CAIGTGDEKLFF	TGTGCCATCGGAACGGGGGATGAAAAACTGTTTTTT	-	TRBJ1-4	-	TRBV10-3
CASSSIQGSAYNEQFF	TGTGCCAGCAGCTCCATACAGGGTAGTGCCTACAATGAGCAGTTCTTC	-	TRBJ2-1	-	TRBV11-2
CASSSGSGNTIYF	TGCGCCAGCAGCTCGGGCTCTGGAAACACCATATATTTT	-	TRBJ1-3	-	TRBV5-1
CASSQQTSGNTIYF	TGTGCCAGTAGTCAACAGACCTCTGGAAACACCATATATTTT	few	TRBJ1-3	-	TRBV19
CATSYDRDTEAFF	TGTGCCACCAGCTATGACAGGGACACTGAAGCTTTCTTT	-	TRBJ1-1	TRBD1	TRBV15
CASSQRASGPYEQYF	TGTGCCAGCAGCCAGCGGGCTAGCGGCCCCTACGAGCAGTACTTC	-	TRBJ2-7	TRBD2	TRBV7-8
CASSATGTSEDEQYF	TGTGCCAGCAGCGCGACCGGGACTAGCGAGGACGAGCAGTACTTC	-	TRBJ2-7	TRBD2	TRBV7-6
CASSQDRGDGYTF	TGCGCCAGCAGCCAGGACAGGGGAGATGGCTACACCTTC	-	TRBJ1-2	TRBD1	TRBV5-1
CASGGTYEQYF	TGTGCCAGCGGCGGGACCTACGAGCAGTACTTC	-	TRBJ2-7	-	TRBV6-5
CASERQGTGELFF	TGTGCCAGCGAGAGGCAGGGCACCGGGGAGCTGTTTTTT	-	TRBJ2-2	-	TRBV28
CASSSWTGTAEAFF	TGTGCCAGCAGCTCCTGGACAGGGACGGCTGAAGCTTTCTTT	-	TRBJ1-1	TRBD1	TRBV5-6
CASSPVAGDYEQYF	TGTGCCAGCAGCCCTGTAGCGGGAGATTACGAGCAGTACTTC	-	TRBJ2-7	TRBD2	TRBV7-8
CASSIRLAGEETQYF	TGTGCCAGCAGCATTCGACTAGCGGGAGAAGAGACCCAGTACTTC	-	TRBJ2-5	TRBD2	TRBV5-4
CASKLGRMTNTGELFF	TGTGCCAGCAAATTAGGGCGGATGACGAACACCGGGGAGCTGTTTTTT	-	TRBJ2-2	-	TRBV13
CASSLGPNTEAFF	TGTGCCAGCAGTCTTGGGCCGAACACTGAAGCTTTCTTT	-	TRBJ1-1	-	TRBV6-2/TRBV6-3
CASSLLASPSGELFF	TGTGCCAGCAGTTTATTGGCTAGTCCAAGCGGGGAGCTGTTTTTT	-	TRBJ2-2	-	TRBV27
CASSFYPGVVGDTQYF	TGTGCCAGCAGTTTTTATCCAGGGGTAGTGGGAGATACGCAGTATTTT	-	TRBJ2-3	-	TRBV28
CASSFSGDQPQHF	TGTGCCAGCAGTTTCAGCGGCGATCAGCCCCAGCATTTT	-	TRBJ1-5	-	TRBV27
CASSFGGLAGGDNEQFF	TGTGCCAGCAGCTTCGGAGGACTAGCGGGGGGAGACAATGAGCAGTTCTTC	-	TRBJ2-1	TRBD2	TRBV11-3